The present T cell receptor (beta chain) was sequenced within a study of cytomegalovirus exposure and HLA in healthy donors. Study-wide points: When a later analysis was performed, an Asian-associated ancestry cluster reportedly had fewer N-insertions than the approximately 600-donor mean.

This PCR relied on a set of 60 Vbeta primers and 13 Jbeta primers. Measured with immunoSEQ multiplex PCR; TCRdb has only the in-frame clones, and not every one. This table holds about 200,000 clones, 75% to 85% found once. The CDR3 extends over 13 amino acids. V was clipped by 9 bases and J by 4 bases; unmatched bases: 4. Germline values: CDR1 SGHRS, CDR2 YFSETQ. In regard to this clone: Antigen specificity is unknown.

The chain uses TRBV5-1 and TRBJ2-2, with TRBD1 identical over 9 bases. Sample: PBMCs. The clonotype comes from a male donor in good health and CMV-seropositive. CDR3 nucleotides: TGCGCCACCGGGACAGGGAGCACCGGGGAGCTGTTTTTT. It translates to CATGTGSTGELFF.